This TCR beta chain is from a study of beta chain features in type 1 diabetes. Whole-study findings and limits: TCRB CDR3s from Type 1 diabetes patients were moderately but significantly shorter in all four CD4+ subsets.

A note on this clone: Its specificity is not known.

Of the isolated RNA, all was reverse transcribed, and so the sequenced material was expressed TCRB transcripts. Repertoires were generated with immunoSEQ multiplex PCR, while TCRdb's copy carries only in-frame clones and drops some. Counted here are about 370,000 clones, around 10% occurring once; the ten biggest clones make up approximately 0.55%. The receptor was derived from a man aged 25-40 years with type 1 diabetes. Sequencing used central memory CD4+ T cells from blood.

The CDR3 DNA reads as TGTGCCAGCAGCCTAGGGACACCCGGCGGTAGGGAGCTGTTTTTT. As protein: CASSLGTPGGRELFF. The chain employs TRBV4-2 and TRBJ2-2; weak D call: TRBD1 (6 bases). Trimming took 4 bases from V and 9 from J, leaving 18 bases between them. Germline loops: CDR1 LGHNA, CDR2 YNFKEQ. The CDR3 runs to 15 residues.